This TCR beta chain was retrieved from a study of blood T cell repertoires in COVID-19. Looking at the study overall: COVID-19 samples, acute and convalescent, were from the United States, Italy and Spain. Sample material is recorded as cDNA or gDNA derived from T cells, B-cell-depleted T cells, or PBMCs.

Original processing notes: Researchers report that nucleated cell counts were estimated from reference gene primer amplification. The protocol was immunoSEQ multiplex PCR, while the TCRdb copy is restricted to in-frame clones and leaves out a portion. The V and J calls and clone size come from that table; D and trimming were worked out from the DNA. The sample has about 76,000 clones; roughly 90% are singletons. The CDR3 runs to 13 residues. The V gene's germline CDR1 is GTSNPN and CDR2 SVGIG (reference sequence). The J segment lost 6 bases and the V segment lost 5 bases, leaving 5 bases of the junction unmatched.

Sequencing was carried out using peripheral blood. The TCR sequence derives from a human donor in a cohort sampled during active COVID-19. The rearrangement joins TRBV30 to TRBJ2-2; TRBD2 matches 8 bases. The CDR3 region is CAWGLAVPGELFF. The DNA for the CDR3 is TGTGCCTGGGGACTAGCCGTCCCCGGGGAGCTGTTTTTT.